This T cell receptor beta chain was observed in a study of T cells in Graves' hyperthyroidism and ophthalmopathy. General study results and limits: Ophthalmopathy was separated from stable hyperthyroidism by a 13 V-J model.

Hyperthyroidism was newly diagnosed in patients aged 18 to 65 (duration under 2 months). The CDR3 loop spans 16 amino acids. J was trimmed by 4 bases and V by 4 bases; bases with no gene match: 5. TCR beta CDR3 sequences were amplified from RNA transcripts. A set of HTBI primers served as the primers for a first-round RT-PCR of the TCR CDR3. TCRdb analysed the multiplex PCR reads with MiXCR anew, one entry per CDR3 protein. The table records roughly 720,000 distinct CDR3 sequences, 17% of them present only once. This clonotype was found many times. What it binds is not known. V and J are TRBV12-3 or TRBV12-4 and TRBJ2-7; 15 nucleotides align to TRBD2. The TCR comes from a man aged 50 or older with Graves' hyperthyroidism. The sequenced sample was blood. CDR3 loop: CASSSGTSGRRYEQYF. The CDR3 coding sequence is TGTGCCAGCAGTTCCGGGACTAGCGGGAGGAGATACGAGCAGTACTTC.